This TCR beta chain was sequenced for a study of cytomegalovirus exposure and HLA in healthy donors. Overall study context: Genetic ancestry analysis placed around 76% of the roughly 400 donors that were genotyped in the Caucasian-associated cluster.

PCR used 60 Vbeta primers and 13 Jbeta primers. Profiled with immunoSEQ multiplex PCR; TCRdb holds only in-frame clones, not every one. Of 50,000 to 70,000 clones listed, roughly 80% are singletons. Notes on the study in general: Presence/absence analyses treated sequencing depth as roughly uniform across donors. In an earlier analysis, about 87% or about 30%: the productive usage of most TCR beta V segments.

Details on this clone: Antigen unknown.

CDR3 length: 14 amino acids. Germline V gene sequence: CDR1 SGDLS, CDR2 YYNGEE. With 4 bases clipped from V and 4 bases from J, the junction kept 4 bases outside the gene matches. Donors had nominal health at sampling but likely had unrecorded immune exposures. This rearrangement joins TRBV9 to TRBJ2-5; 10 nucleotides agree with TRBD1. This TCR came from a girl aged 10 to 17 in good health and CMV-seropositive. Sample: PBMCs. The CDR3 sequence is CASSRTGGRETQYF. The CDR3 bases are TGTGCCAGCAGCCGGACAGGGGGGAGAGAGACCCAGTACTTC.